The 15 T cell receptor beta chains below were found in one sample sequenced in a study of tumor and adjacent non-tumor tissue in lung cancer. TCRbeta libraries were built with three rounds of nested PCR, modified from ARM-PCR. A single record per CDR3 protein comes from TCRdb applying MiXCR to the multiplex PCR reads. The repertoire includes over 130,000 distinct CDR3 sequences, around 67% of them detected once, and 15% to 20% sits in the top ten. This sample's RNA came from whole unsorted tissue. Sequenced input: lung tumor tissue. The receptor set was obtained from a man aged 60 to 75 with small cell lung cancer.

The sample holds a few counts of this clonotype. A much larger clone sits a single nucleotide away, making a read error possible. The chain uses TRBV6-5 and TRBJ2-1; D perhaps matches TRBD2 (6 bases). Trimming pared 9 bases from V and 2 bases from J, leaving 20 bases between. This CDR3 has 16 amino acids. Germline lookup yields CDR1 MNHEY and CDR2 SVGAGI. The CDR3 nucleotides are TGTGCCAGTGGAGGGAACTACCGTACCCCCTACAATGAGCAGTTCTTC. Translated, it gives CASGGNYRTPYNEQFF.

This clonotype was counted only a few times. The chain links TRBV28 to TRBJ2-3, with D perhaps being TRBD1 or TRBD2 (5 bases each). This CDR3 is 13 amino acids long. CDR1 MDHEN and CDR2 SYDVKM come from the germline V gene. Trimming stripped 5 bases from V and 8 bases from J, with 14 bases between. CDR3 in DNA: TGTGCCAGCAGTGGGACCCAGCTCCGTACGCAGTATTTT. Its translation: CASSGTQLRTQYF.

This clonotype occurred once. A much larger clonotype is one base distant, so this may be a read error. The CDR3 DNA is TGTGCCAGCAGTTTCTCAGGGGACACATATACGCAGTATTTT. It is translated as CASSFSGDTYTQYF. The V gene is TRBV28, the J gene TRBJ2-3, with a tentative D call TRBD1 (6 bases). Germline V CDR1 and CDR2: MDHEN, SYDVKM. This CDR3 has 14 amino acids.

The CDR3 loop reads CAIEAGMNTGELFF. The CDR3 nucleotides are TGTGCCATCGAGGCAGGGATGAACACCGGGGAGCTGTTTTTT. The chain recombines TRBV10-3 with TRBJ2-2; possible D gene TRBD1, 5 bases. Germline CDR1 ENHRY, CDR2 SYGVKD. The ends were cut back, 8 bases at V and 1 base at J, with 11 bases in the middle. CDR3 length: 14 residues.

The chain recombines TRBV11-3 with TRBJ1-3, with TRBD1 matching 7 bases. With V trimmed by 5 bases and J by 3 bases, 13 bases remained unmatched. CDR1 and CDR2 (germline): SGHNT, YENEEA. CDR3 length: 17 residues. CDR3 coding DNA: TGTGCCAGCAGCCGACTTTGGAACAGGGGATATGGAAACACCATATATTTT. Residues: CASSRLWNRGYGNTIYF.

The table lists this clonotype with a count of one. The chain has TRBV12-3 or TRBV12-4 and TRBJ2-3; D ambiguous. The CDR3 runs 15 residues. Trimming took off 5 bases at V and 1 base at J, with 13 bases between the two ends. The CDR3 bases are TGTGCCAGCAGTCGAAGGCGCATAGGCACAGATACGCAGTATTTT. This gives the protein CASSRRRIGTDTQYF.

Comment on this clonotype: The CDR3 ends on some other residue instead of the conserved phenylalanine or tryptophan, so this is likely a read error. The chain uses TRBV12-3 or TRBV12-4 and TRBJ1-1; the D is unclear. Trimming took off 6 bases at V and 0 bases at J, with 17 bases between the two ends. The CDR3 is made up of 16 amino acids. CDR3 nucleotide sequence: TGTGCCAGCAGCACCCTGCGTGGGGTATTGAACACTGAAGCTTTCATT. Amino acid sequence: CASSTLRGVLNTEAFI.

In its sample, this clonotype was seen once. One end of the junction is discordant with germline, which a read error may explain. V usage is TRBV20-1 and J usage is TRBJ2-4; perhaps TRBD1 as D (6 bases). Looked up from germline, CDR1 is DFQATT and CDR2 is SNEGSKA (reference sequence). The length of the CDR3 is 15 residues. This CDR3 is CTAITPGRGWDIQYF. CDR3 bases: TGCACTGCTATAACCCCGGGACGGGGCTGGGACATTCAGTATTTC.

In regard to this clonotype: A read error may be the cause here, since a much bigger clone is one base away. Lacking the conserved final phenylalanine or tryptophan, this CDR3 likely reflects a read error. The CDR3, as DNA: TGCAGTGCTAGATTGGTCGGGGGGGATACGCAGTATTTG. It encodes CSARLVGGDTQYL. The gene calls are TRBV20-1 and TRBJ2-3; 7 nucleotides align to TRBD2. V shed 2 bases and J 6 bases; nucleotides not matched to a gene: 5. Germline-derived CDR1 and CDR2 are DFQATT and SNEGSKA (reference sequence). This CDR3 is built from 13 residues.

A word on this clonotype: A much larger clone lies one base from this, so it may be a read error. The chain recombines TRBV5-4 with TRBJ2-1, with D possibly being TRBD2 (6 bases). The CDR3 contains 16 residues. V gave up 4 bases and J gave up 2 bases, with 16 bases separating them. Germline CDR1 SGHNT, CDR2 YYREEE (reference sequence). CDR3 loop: CASSLIGRGTYNEQFF. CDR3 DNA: TGTGCCAGCAGCCTCATCGGGAGAGGGACCTACAATGAGCAGTTCTTC.

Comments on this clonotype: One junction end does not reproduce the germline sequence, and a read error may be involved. CDR3 in amino acids: CVSNSGPQVRFEQFF. The CDR3 nucleotides are TGTGTCAGCAACTCAGGCCCCCAGGTGAGGTTTGAGCAGTTCTTC. The rearrangement joins TRBV11-2 to TRBJ2-1, with no clear D. CDR3 length equals 15 residues. Germline lookup yields CDR1 SGHAT and CDR2 FQNNGV.

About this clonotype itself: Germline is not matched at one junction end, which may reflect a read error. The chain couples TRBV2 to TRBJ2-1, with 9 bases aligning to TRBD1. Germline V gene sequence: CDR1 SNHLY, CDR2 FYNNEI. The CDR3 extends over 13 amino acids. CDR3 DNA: TGTGTCAGCAGCTGGGACAGGGAGAATGAGCAGTTCTTC. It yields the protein CVSSWDRENEQFF.

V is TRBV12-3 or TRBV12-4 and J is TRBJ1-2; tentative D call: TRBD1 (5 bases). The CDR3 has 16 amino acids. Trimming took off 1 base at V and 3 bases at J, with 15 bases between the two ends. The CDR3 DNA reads TGTGCCAGCAGTTTAGTTTTGGCCAGGGACGACTATGGCTACACCTTC. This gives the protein CASSLVLARDDYGYTF.

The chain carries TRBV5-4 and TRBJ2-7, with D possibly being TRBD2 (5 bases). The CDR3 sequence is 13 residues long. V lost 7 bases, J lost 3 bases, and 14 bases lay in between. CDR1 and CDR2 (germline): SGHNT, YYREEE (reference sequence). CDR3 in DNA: TGTGCCAGCTCCCCTCAAGGGAGCTACGAGCAGTACTTC. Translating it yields CASSPQGSYEQYF.

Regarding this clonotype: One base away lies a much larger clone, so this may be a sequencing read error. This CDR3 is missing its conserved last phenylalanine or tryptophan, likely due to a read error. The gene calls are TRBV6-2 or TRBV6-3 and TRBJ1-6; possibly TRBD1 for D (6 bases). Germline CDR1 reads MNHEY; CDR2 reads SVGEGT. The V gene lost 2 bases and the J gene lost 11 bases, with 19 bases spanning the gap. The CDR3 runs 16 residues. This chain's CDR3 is CASSYGVITGLTPLHV. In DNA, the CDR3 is TGTGCCAGCAGTTACGGGGTCATCACAGGGTTAACACCCCTCCACGTT.